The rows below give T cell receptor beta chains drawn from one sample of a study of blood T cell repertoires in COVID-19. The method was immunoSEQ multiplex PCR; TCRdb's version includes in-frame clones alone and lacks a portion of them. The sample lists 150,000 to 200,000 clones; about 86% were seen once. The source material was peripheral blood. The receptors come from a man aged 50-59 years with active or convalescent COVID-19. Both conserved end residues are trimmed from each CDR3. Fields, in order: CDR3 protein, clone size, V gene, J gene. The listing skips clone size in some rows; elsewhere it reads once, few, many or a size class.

ASSDLGAMVAF	.	TRBV10-2	TRBJ1-1
AINAGGQGALYNEQF	.	TRBV10-3	TRBJ2-1
ASSLGPGQGTDEQF	.	TRBV5-4	TRBJ2-1
ASSGDNRASYNEQF	few	TRBV4-2	TRBJ2-1
ASSHTGSNEQF	.	TRBV4-1	TRBJ2-1
ASSHLGGAGNQPQH	.	TRBV6-2/TRBV6-3	TRBJ1-5
AWSRGLAGGPNEQF	many	TRBV30	TRBJ2-1
ATSRQQETQY	.	TRBV15	TRBJ2-5
ASSGRDRDNYGYT	.	TRBV4-1	TRBJ1-2
ASSVALGQAYEQY	once	TRBV9	TRBJ2-7
ASRPGPVPYEQY	once	TRBV6-5	TRBJ2-7
ASSPGTVDQPQH	.	TRBV5-1	TRBJ1-5
ASSQEANSGNTIY	once	TRBV18	TRBJ1-3
ASRISGGLGTQY	.	TRBV6-5	TRBJ2-3
ASSAQGILNTGELF	.	TRBV19	TRBJ2-2
AISLNPNVNTEAF	.	TRBV7-6	TRBJ1-1
ASSGTTLSSYNEQF	.	TRBV28	TRBJ2-1
ASTFGGGNSYEQY	.	TRBV5-1	TRBJ2-7
ASSLQWRPDTQY	.	TRBV11-2	TRBJ2-3
ASSQVSSGGELF	many	TRBV3-1/TRBV3-2	TRBJ2-2
ASSYSPQQGNSNQPQH	.	TRBV6-2/TRBV6-3	TRBJ1-5
ASSLGVAGTKNIQY	few	TRBV13	TRBJ2-4
ASRGTGGSHQPQH	.	TRBV10-2	TRBJ1-5
ASSLVQGTEKLF	.	TRBV7-4	TRBJ1-4
ASSPDRIVVTGELF	.	TRBV18	TRBJ2-2
ASSRGQGNQPQH	.	TRBV3-1/TRBV3-2	TRBJ1-5
ATSRDRVGGDGYT	.	TRBV15	TRBJ1-2
ARGGQPPNTEAF	.	TRBV7-9	TRBJ1-1
ASSLTGANTGELF	.	TRBV11-3	TRBJ2-2
ASSTQGAGQPQH	few	TRBV7-2	TRBJ1-5
AWVGQNNSPLH	.	TRBV30	TRBJ1-6
ASSPTSGSSYEQY	.	TRBV6-5	TRBJ2-7
ASSVATSGRLAGELF	few	TRBV9	TRBJ2-2
ASSLTSQTYEQY	.	TRBV4-2	TRBJ2-7
SVEVGSGGGYT	.	TRBV29-1	TRBJ1-2
AISDTDRAVSGANVLT	.	TRBV10-3	TRBJ2-6
ASSEGGSGNEQY	few	TRBV10-1	TRBJ2-7
ASGREGLGTDTQY	.	TRBV12-5	TRBJ2-3
ASSYSGLVSTGELF	.	TRBV6-5	TRBJ2-2
ASSLERRDRGIYEQY	.	TRBV5-1	TRBJ2-7
ASRGTPLGTEAF	.	TRBV5-4	TRBJ1-1
AWSYRDTGELF	.	TRBV30	TRBJ2-2
ASSLRDLNQPQH	.	TRBV19	TRBJ1-5
ASSPSGYGYT	.	TRBV7-6	TRBJ1-2
ASTRTAEAF	.	TRBV28	TRBJ1-1
ASSQEGGVGTGELF	.	TRBV4-2	TRBJ2-2
ASSYSGTGHGEKLF	.	TRBV6-5	TRBJ1-4
ASRPGTGGADTEAF	once	TRBV4-1	TRBJ1-1
ASSIETGLSYEQY	.	TRBV19	TRBJ2-7